These 18 T cell receptor beta chains came from one sample sequenced in a study of cytomegalovirus exposure and HLA in healthy donors. Both 60 Vbeta primers and 13 Jbeta primers went into the PCR. Sequencing used immunoSEQ multiplex PCR; TCRdb keeps in-frame clones, though not all of them. The sample has over 100,000 clones, approximately 78% seen once. The specimen was PBMCs. Every receptor here comes from a female donor in good health and CMV-seronegative.

V gene TRBV5-5 combines with J gene TRBJ1-5; D unresolved. This CDR3 contains 15 residues. Trimming pared 0 bases from V and 3 bases from J, leaving 10 bases between. The germline V gene has CDR1 SGHKS and CDR2 YYEKEE (reference sequence). CDR3 in DNA: TGTGCCAGCAGCTTGGTTGCACAGCCCAATCAGCCCCAGCATTTT. This sequence encodes CASSLVAQPNQPQHF. Drawing the rest from reference TRBV5-5 and TRBJ1-5, the complete variable domain is DAGVTQSPTHLIKTRGQQVTLRCSPISGHKSVSWYQQVLGQGPQFIFQYYEKEERGRGNFPDRFSARQFPNYSSELNVNALLLGDSALYLCASSLVAQPNQPQHFGDGTRLSIL.

V is TRBV7-6 and J is TRBJ2-3, with 9 nucleotides matching TRBD2. The germline V gene encodes CDR1 SGHVS and CDR2 FNYEAQ. Unmatched junction bases numbered 4, after V lost 3 bases and J lost 0 bases. The CDR3 is 16 residues long. CDR3 nucleotides: TGTGCCAGCAGCTTCGGGACTAGCAGTAGCACAGATACGCAGTATTTT. Its protein product is CASSFGTSSSTDTQYF.

This clone was observed a handful of times. This sequence joins TRBV19 and TRBJ2-5; tentative D call: TRBD1 (6 bases). Judging by the DNA end, TRBJ2-7 fits better; the J call may be wrong. CDR3 length equals 16 residues. The germline CDR1 and CDR2 sequences are LNHDA and SQIVND (reference sequence). Here the CDR3 reads CASSIWPGHPTYEQYF. The CDR3 bases are TGTGCCAGTAGTATATGGCCGGGACACCCGACCTACGAGCAGTACTTC.

The J gene is TRBJ2-2, the V gene TRBV5-1, with 9 bases lining up with TRBD1. The germline V gene encodes CDR1 SGHRS and CDR2 YFSETQ. There are 17 residues in the CDR3. With 2 bases clipped from V and 1 base from J, the junction kept 6 bases outside the gene matches. The CDR3 region is CASSLRPGQGNTGELFF. The CDR3 bases are TGCGCCAGCAGCTTACGTCCGGGACAGGGGAACACCGGGGAGCTGTTTTTT.

The chain has TRBV5-1 and TRBJ2-1; D is ambiguous. This CDR3 is 14 amino acids long. The germline V gene encodes CDR1 SGHRS and CDR2 YFSETQ. Trimming removed 0 bases at V and 4 bases at J, with 8 bases between. The CDR3 bases are TGCGCCAGCAGCTTGGGCCCGGGTTACAATGAGCAGTTCTTC. Translation: CASSLGPGYNEQFF.

The V gene is TRBV9, the J gene TRBJ1-1; 8 nucleotides match TRBD1. After removal of 5 bases from V and 4 bases from J, the junction contained 7 bases not matched to a gene. In germline, CDR1 is SGDLS, CDR2 YYNGEE. This CDR3 contains 14 residues. As DNA, the CDR3 is TGTGCCAGCAGTCTTCAGGGGGCCGTCACTGAAGCTTTCTTT. Its protein product is CASSLQGAVTEAFF.

The V and J genes are TRBV27 and TRBJ1-3; 8 positions match TRBD1. The CDR3 length is 15 residues. Trimming took 4 bases from V and 4 from J; bases not matched to a gene: 6. Germline-derived CDR1 and CDR2 are MNHEY and SMNVEV (reference sequence). CDR3 in amino acids: CASSYGQGQGNTIYF. The CDR3 bases are TGTGCCAGCAGTTATGGACAGGGACAAGGAAACACCATATATTTT.

The V gene is TRBV27, the J gene TRBJ2-1; maybe TRBD2 (5 bases). V lost 5 bases and J lost 15, with 20 bases in between. The CDR3 is made up of 13 amino acids. Germline values: CDR1 MNHEY, CDR2 SMNVEV (reference sequence). The CDR3 protein is CASSPLGVGKVFF. DNA of the CDR3: TGTGCCAGCAGTCCATTGGGAGTGGGTAAGGTGTTCTTC.

CDR3 residues: CASSLEHEQYF. In nucleotides, the CDR3 is TGCGCCAGCAGCTTGGAGCACGAGCAGTACTTC. The genes are TRBV5-1 and TRBJ2-7; D gene uncertain. Germline V CDR1 and CDR2: SGHRS, YFSETQ. Deletions cut 0 bases from V and 5 bases from J, with 3 bases between. The CDR3 consists of 11 residues.

The chain recombines TRBV4-1 with TRBJ1-2; 9 bases match TRBD1. This CDR3 is built from 16 residues. Germline CDR1 MGHRA, CDR2 YSYEKL. V trimming: 4 bases; J trimming: 4 bases; junction bases outside the gene matches: 10. The CDR3 coding sequence is TGCGCCAGCAGCCGCCAGACAGGGGGGGCAGGCTATGGCTACACCTTC. This gives the protein CASSRQTGGAGYGYTF.

The rearrangement links TRBV7-2 to TRBJ2-7; perhaps TRBD2 as D (5 bases). In germline, CDR1 is SGHTA, CDR2 FQGNSA. The CDR3 length is 15 residues. The V end was cut by 5 bases, the J end by 0 bases, with 14 bases between. The CDR3 is CASSTSGLGSYEQYF. The CDR3 bases are TGTGCCAGCAGCACTTCGGGGTTAGGCTCCTACGAGCAGTACTTC.

The chain recombines TRBV4-3 with TRBJ1-3; no definite D call. Germline CDR1 and CDR2: LGHNA and YSLEER. V lost 4 bases and J lost 0, with 10 bases in between. The CDR3 contains 15 residues. Here the CDR3 reads CASSPNRASGNTIYF. The CDR3 nucleotides are TGCGCCAGCAGCCCGAACAGAGCCTCTGGAAACACCATATATTTT.

The genes are TRBV30 and TRBJ2-5; D may be TRBD2 (6 bases). The CDR3 extends over 14 amino acids. V was pared by 0 bases and J by 5 bases, with 13 bases between. Per germline, CDR1 GTSNPN and CDR2 SVGIG (reference sequence). The CDR3 DNA reads TGTGCCTGGAGTGTTTCCGGGAGTTTGGAGACCCAGTACTTC. This translates into CAWSVSGSLETQYF.

The chain combines TRBV28 with TRBJ1-5, with D possibly matching TRBD1 (6 bases). Germline assignment: CDR1 MDHEN and CDR2 SYDVKM. Trimming pared 4 bases from V and 2 bases from J, leaving 18 bases between. This CDR3 spans 17 amino acids. The CDR3 sequence is CASSYGTSTMGNQPQHF. In DNA form, the CDR3 reads TGTGCCAGCAGTTACGGGACATCGACAATGGGCAATCAGCCCCAGCATTTT.

The V and J genes are TRBV7-6 and TRBJ2-7, with D possibly being TRBD2 (6 bases). V was clipped by 5 bases and J by 5 bases, with 16 bases between them. Looked up from germline, CDR1 is SGHVS and CDR2 is FNYEAQ. The CDR3 sequence is 14 residues long. The CDR3 loop reads CASSPGVVSDEQYF. In nucleotides, the CDR3 is TGTGCCAGCAGCCCGGGAGTAGTATCTGACGAGCAGTACTTC.

With regard to this clone: At one boundary the junction diverges from the germline segment, which might be a read error. The chain links TRBV7-2 to TRBJ1-4; 8 bases are shared with TRBD1. The CDR3 is made up of 14 amino acids. The germline V gene has CDR1 SGHTA and CDR2 FQGNSA. In nucleotides, the CDR3 is TGTGCCGGCAGCTTGACAGGGGAGGGCGAAAAACTGTTTTTT. Translating it yields CAGSLTGEGEKLFF. The whole variable domain, filled in from reference TRBV7-2 and TRBJ1-4, reads GAGVSQSPSNKVTEKGKDVELRCDPISGHTALYWYRQSLGQGLEFLIYFQGNSAPDKSGLPSDRFSAERTGGSVSTLTIQRTQQEDSAVYLCAGSLTGEGEKLFFGSGTQLSVL.

The CDR3, as DNA: TGTGCCAGCAGCTTACCAGGGATTGGGGCCAACGTCCTGACTTTC. Its translation: CASSLPGIGANVLTF. The rearrangement links TRBV5-4 to TRBJ2-6; D might be TRBD1 (5 bases). Deletions cut 2 bases from V and 3 bases from J, with 9 bases between. CDR3 length: 15 amino acids. Germline V lookup: CDR1 SGHNT, CDR2 YYREEE (reference sequence).

As to this clone: Distinct nucleotide sequences in the sample also encode this CDR3. This chain links TRBV2 with TRBJ2-2; 8 bases match TRBD1. Germline V gives CDR1 SNHLY, CDR2 FYNNEI. With V trimmed by 8 bases and J by 4 bases, 12 bases remained unmatched. This CDR3 contains 16 residues. This CDR3 reads CASLDRALGGTGELFF. The CDR3 DNA reads TGTGCCAGCCTGGACAGGGCCCTGGGGGGCACCGGGGAGCTGTTTTTT.